This T cell receptor (beta chain) was recorded in a study of STAT5B mutations in CD4+ large granular lymphocyte leukemia. Sequenced by immunoSEQ multiplex PCR; TCRdb stores in-frame clones only, minus some. This table holds roughly 36,000 clones, 88% found once. Study outcomes and limitations: Higher CD4+ than CD8+ T-LGLL clonality might reflect small sample size.

The CDR3 extends over 15 amino acids. The V end lost 5 bases, the J end lost 8 bases, and 24 bases lay between the germline ends. The germline gives CDR1 GTSNPN, CDR2 SVGIG (reference sequence). As concerns this clone: Its cognate antigen is unknown.

This clonotype originated in a human donor in good health. Sequencing was carried out using CD4+ T cells from blood buffy coats. The rearrangement uses TRBV30 and TRBJ1-2; possible D gene TRBD1, 5 bases. CDR3 nucleotide sequence: TGTGCCTGGTTAAGGGGTGGGCAATCCCCGAACGGCTACACCTTC. Protein product: CAWLRGGQSPNGYTF.